This TCR beta chain was found in a study of beta chain features in type 1 diabetes (dated by TCRdb to the late 2010s). Looking at the study overall: Patients and healthy donors did not differ in mean age, gender distribution, total cell number or subset yield. Regulatory and stem cell-like memory subsets were obtained from only 8 patients and roughly 8 healthy donors, while naive and central memory subsets were obtained from all 30 or so donors. In the study, recently diagnosed type 1 diabetes patients and matched healthy donors were compared on the TCRB repertoires of their sorted circulating CD4+ T cell subsets. Across all samples, roughly 110,000,000 sorted cells were examined, and cell number per subset correlated strongly with RNA yield. Study-wide findings and limitations: In all four CD4+ subsets, TCRB CDR3 length was moderately but significantly shorter in type 1 diabetes patients. PCR may preferentially amplify shorter templates, but because patient and control samples were amplified and corrected together, any resulting skew would affect both groups equally. HLA sub-analyses involved small numbers of individuals, so any influence of HLA type on TCRB rearrangement remained unresolved. Naive, central memory and regulatory TCRB repertoires appeared more similar among patients than among healthy donors. Because cDNA was sequenced instead of genomic DNA, activated cells with high expression could be over-represented, although the groups did not differ in activation or CD3 levels. Fewer insertions and more nucleotide deletions at VDJ recombination sites were observed in patients with type 1 diabetes, implying thymic rearrangement abnormalities.

This clone was seen a few times. No cognate antigen has been identified for it. No much larger clonotype is one base removed from it; base qualities were not supplied. From each donor, a single peripheral blood sample of 100 to 150 mL on average was drawn into heparinised tubes. A BD FACSAria II was used to sort naive, central memory, regulatory and stem cell-like memory CD4+ T cells with a panel that included CD45RO, CCR7, CD25, CD127, CD95 and CD27. A purity above 95% was achieved for all sorted populations. PBMCs were separated immediately by Lymphoprep density gradient centrifugation and were stained directly, without being cultured. So that batch effects would be minimized, each experiment stained and sorted samples in pairs, pairing one healthy donor with one patient. The entire isolated RNA was reverse transcribed using the High Capacity cDNA Reverse Transcription Kit, and thus expressed TCRB transcripts were sequenced. Naive, central memory and regulatory T cell samples underwent deep immunoSEQ sequencing, averaging about 3.57 million total reads per sample. Sorted cells were lysed in RLT buffer and RNA was extracted with DNase-treated RNeasy Micro or Mini kits, depending on cell number. To prevent cross-contamination, each cell subset was processed individually, whereas patient and healthy donor samples were processed jointly. The immunoSEQ multiplex PCR was used to amplify TCRB sequences from cDNA, generating 87-bp fragments that spanned the CDR3 region. Sequencing of the amplicons was done on the Illumina HiSeq platform. As for the original processing: Synthetic template baselines were used to correct PCR bias computationally, reads within Hamming distance 2 were collapsed together, and singletons that could not be merged were discarded. Reads were aligned to IMGT to assign V, D and J genes, CDR3 length, and insertions or deletions at six rearrangement sites. Within each subset, clonotype counts were normalized to sorted cell number, and only after that were true diversity and Gini coefficients computed with the tcR R package. The overlap coefficient, calculated on TCRB nucleotide sequences, was used to measure repertoire sharing. As a proxy for the pre-selection repertoire, out-of-frame TCRB sequences from naive cells were analyzed. TCRdb stores this immuneACCESS table with in-frame sequences only. Part of the clones is absent; in the studies checked, under half of the shortfall reflects unresolved V genes, and no reason is known for the rest. V, J and clone size reflect that table, while D and trimming were determined from the DNA. This sample lists fewer than 350,000 clones; 15% to 20% were detected once. The top ten clonotypes cover 0.044% of the sample.

From its cysteine to its phenylalanine, the CDR3 spans 13 amino acids. Only CDR3 DNA is held: 39 bases, read in frame from base 1. The junction carries 8 bases between V and J, which are trimmed by 1 base and 7 bases respectively. CDR1 and CDR2 are read off the germline V gene as SNHLY and FYNNEI. Sample: naive CD4+ T cells from blood. The cell subset or site label for this specimen denotes: true naive CD4+ T cells. The TCR sequence derives from a woman in her late teens or twenties in good health. Recombination connected TRBV2 to TRBJ1-5, with the D segment identity uncertain. The DNA sequence is as follows: TGTGCCAGCAGTGAAGGGGCACAGCAGCCCCAGCATTTT. This translates into CASSEGAQQPQHF. The full variable domain, completed from the reference TRBV2 and TRBJ1-5 proteins outside the CDR3, reads EPEVTQTPSHQVTQMGQEVILRCVPISNHLYFYWYRQILGQKVEFLVSFYNNEISEKSEIFDDQFSVERPDGSNFTLKIRSTKLEDSAMYFCASSEGAQQPQHFGDGTRLSIL.